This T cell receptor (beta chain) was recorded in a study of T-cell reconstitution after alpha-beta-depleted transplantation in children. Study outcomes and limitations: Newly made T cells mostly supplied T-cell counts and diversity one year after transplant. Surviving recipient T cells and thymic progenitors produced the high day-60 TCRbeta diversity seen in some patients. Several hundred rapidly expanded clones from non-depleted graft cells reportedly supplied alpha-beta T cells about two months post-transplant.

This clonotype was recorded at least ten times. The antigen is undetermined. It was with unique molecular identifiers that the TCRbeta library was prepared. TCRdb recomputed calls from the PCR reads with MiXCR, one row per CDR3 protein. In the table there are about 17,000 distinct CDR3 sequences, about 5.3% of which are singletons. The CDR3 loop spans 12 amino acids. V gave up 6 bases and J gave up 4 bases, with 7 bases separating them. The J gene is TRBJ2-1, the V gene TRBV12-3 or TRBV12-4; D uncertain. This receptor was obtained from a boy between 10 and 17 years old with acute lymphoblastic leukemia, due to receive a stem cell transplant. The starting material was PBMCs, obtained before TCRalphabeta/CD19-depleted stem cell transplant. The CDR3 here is CASSPEYNEQFF. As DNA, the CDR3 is TGTGCCAGCAGCCCCGAGTACAATGAGCAGTTCTTC.